Listed here are 15 T cell receptor beta chains from one sample, sequenced in a study of CD8 T cells in ankylosing spondylitis. Study outcomes and limitations: Apparently characteristic of ankylosing spondylitis blood was a TCR beta motif (roughly eight highly homologous variants).

No antigen is known for these receptors. TCRdb independently ran MiXCR on the 5' RACE reads; one entry per CDR3 protein. The table lists 470,000 or so distinct CDR3 sequences, roughly 25% of them singletons. The sequenced material came from blood, either unsorted or a sorted T cell fraction (not recorded which). The receptors shown here come from a male donor with ankylosing spondylitis.

In the case of this clonotype: A read error may produce the germline difference seen at one junction end. The CDR3, as DNA: TGTGCCAGCAGCTCGAGGGAGGTCGGGAGTCAGTTC. Translating gives CASSSREVGSQF. The chain combines TRBV7-2 with TRBJ2-1, with D tentatively TRBD2 (6 bases). This CDR3 region has 12 residues. Looked up from germline, CDR1 is SGHTA and CDR2 is FQGNSA.

V is TRBV5-5 and J is TRBJ1-4; possible D gene TRBD1, 5 bases. This CDR3 is built from 13 residues. Between the trimmed V and J ends, which lost 4 bases and 6 bases, there was a span of 10 bases. Looked up from germline, CDR1 is SGHKS and CDR2 is YYEKEE (reference sequence). The DNA of the CDR3 is TGTGCCAGCAGCACCCCAGGGTATGAAAAACTGTTTTTT. As protein: CASSTPGYEKLFF.

This clonotype was found a few times. The rearrangement uses TRBV29-1 and TRBJ2-1; a possible D gene is TRBD1 (5 bases). The CDR3 loop spans 12 amino acids. Between the trimmed V and J ends, which lost 5 bases and 5 bases, there was a span of 10 bases. The germline V gene encodes CDR1 SQVTM and CDR2 ANQGSEA. CDR3 region: CSVRQMNNEQFF. DNA of the CDR3: TGCAGCGTTCGACAGATGAACAATGAGCAGTTCTTC.

This clonotype occurred once. This chain uses TRBV3-1 with TRBJ2-3; 7 bases fit TRBD2. Germline lookup yields CDR1 LGHDT and CDR2 YNNKEL (reference sequence). The V gene end was trimmed by 3 bases and the J gene end by 8 bases; junction bases not matched to a gene: 2. The CDR3 loop spans 12 amino acids. The CDR3: CASSQGEGTQYF. In nucleotides, the CDR3 is TGTGCCAGCAGCCAGGGGGAGGGTACGCAGTATTTT.

The rearrangement uses TRBV7-9 and TRBJ2-1; possible D gene TRBD2, 6 bases. The CDR3 covers 15 residues. The ends were cut back, 5 bases at V and 15 bases at J, with 26 bases in the middle. Per the germline V gene, CDR1 is SEHNR and CDR2 is FQNEAQ (reference sequence). The CDR3 DNA follows: TGTGCCAGCAGCCAATCCGGGACTGGGGCTTTAGAGTCGTTCTTC. Translating it yields CASSQSGTGALESFF.

The rearrangement uses TRBV7-2 and TRBJ2-6; D gene unclear. Trimming pared 8 bases from V and 1 base from J, leaving 6 bases between. CDR3 length equals 13 residues. Germline lookup yields CDR1 SGHTA and CDR2 FQGNSA. The CDR3 bases are TGTGCCAGCCAACCGTCTGGGGCCAACGTCCTGACTTTC. It encodes CASQPSGANVLTF.

This clonotype was seen repeatedly, ten times or more. This rearrangement joins TRBV29-1 to TRBJ2-2, with TRBD2 identical over 7 bases. The V gene end was trimmed by 7 bases and the J gene end by 2 bases; junction bases not matched to a gene: 16. Germline CDR1 and CDR2: SQVTM and ANQGSEA. This CDR3 has 17 amino acids. CDR3 amino acids: CSASEWREKLNTGELFF. CDR3 DNA: TGCAGCGCCTCAGAGTGGCGGGAGAAGCTAAACACCGGGGAGCTGTTTTTT.

The V gene is TRBV6-1, the J gene TRBJ1-2; 8 nucleotides agree with TRBD1. Losses at the gene ends were 6 bases for V and 3 bases for J; bases not matched to a gene: 6. The CDR3 has 14 residues. Germline CDR1 reads MNHNS; CDR2 reads SASEGT. CDR3 sequence: CASSSRQGYYGYTF. The CDR3 DNA follows: TGTGCCAGCAGCTCCCGACAGGGGTACTATGGCTACACCTTC.

This clonotype was seen at least ten times. The chain recombines TRBV5-1 with TRBJ2-1; the D is unclear. Germline V gene data show CDR1 as SGHRS and CDR2 as YFSETQ. This CDR3 comprises 15 residues. V was shortened by 4 bases and J by 0 bases, with 11 bases between the two germline ends. In DNA form, the CDR3 reads TGCGCCAGCAGCCGCATTCTAAGCTCCTACAATGAGCAGTTCTTC. Amino acids: CASSRILSSYNEQFF.

This clonotype was found a few times. The chain is built from TRBV27 and TRBJ2-5; D is ambiguous. V lost 2 bases, J lost 2 bases, and 12 bases lay in between. Germline CDR1 MNHEY, CDR2 SMNVEV (reference sequence). There are 15 residues in the CDR3. CDR3 loop: CASSLTRTKQETQYF. The CDR3 DNA is TGTGCCAGCAGTTTAACAAGAACTAAGCAAGAGACCCAGTACTTC.

This clonotype was counted at least ten times. This rearrangement joins TRBV5-1 to TRBJ1-2, with D maybe TRBD1 (6 bases). Looked up from germline, CDR1 is SGHRS and CDR2 is YFSETQ. V lost 4 bases and J lost 2, with 15 bases in between. There are 15 residues in the CDR3. In DNA form, the CDR3 reads TGCGCCAGCAGCGGAACAGGGAGGTCGAACTATGGCTACACCTTC. It specifies CASSGTGRSNYGYTF.

The gene calls are TRBV4-1 and TRBJ1-1; 8 nucleotides match TRBD1. The CDR3 is 14 amino acids. CDR1 is MGHRA, CDR2 YSYEKL, per germline. After removal of 0 bases from V and 3 bases from J, the junction contained 0 bases not matched to a gene. The DNA for the CDR3 is TGCGCCAGCAGCCAAGAACAGGGGGACACTGAAGCTTTCTTT. Its translation: CASSQEQGDTEAFF.

This clonotype was picked up many times. The rearrangement joins TRBV24-1 to TRBJ1-5; D perhaps matches TRBD1 (6 bases). Trimming removed 5 bases from V and 8 bases from J, with 12 bases in between. CDR1 and CDR2 (germline): KGHDR, SFDVKD. This CDR3 is built from 13 residues. The DNA for the CDR3 is TGTGCCACCAGTGCGGACAGCGTCAAGCCCCAGCATTTT. Protein product: CATSADSVKPQHF.

The chain recombines TRBV4-1 with TRBJ1-5; possibly TRBD1 for D (5 bases). V was shortened by 0 bases and J by 0 bases, with 9 bases between the two germline ends. The CDR3 loop spans 16 amino acids. Germline V CDR1 and CDR2: MGHRA, YSYEKL. CDR3 protein: CASSQEGTNSNQPQHF. Written as DNA, the CDR3 is TGCGCCAGCAGCCAAGAAGGGACGAATAGCAATCAGCCCCAGCATTTT.

This clonotype was detected a few times. V is TRBV10-3 and J is TRBJ1-5; weak D call: TRBD1 (6 bases). The V end was cut by 2 bases, the J end by 5 bases, with 16 bases between. Germline V lookup: CDR1 ENHRY, CDR2 SYGVKD. The CDR3 totals 16 residues. In DNA, the CDR3 is TGTGCCATCAGTGAGCGGGGAGGCGGGGGCCATCAGCCCCAGCATTTT. Its translation is CAISERGGGGHQPQHF.